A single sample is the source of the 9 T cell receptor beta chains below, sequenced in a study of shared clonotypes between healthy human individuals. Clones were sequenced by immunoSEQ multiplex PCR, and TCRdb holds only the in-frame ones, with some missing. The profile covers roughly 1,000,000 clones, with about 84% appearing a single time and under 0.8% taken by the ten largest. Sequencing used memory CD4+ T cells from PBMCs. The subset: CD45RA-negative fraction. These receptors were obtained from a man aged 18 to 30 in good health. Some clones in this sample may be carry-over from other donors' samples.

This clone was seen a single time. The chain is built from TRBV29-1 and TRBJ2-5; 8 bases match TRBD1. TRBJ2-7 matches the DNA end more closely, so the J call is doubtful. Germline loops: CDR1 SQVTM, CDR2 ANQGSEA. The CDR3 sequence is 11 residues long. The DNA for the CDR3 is TGCAGCGGGGGGACAGGCGGCGAGCAGTACTTC. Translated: CSGGTGGEQYF.

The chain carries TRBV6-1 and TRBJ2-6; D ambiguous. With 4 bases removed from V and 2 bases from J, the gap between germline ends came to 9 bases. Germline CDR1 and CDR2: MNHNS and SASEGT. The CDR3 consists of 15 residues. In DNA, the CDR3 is TGTGCCAGCAGTGGTACAGAAGCTGGGGCCAACGTCCTGACTTTC. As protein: CASSGTEAGANVLTF.

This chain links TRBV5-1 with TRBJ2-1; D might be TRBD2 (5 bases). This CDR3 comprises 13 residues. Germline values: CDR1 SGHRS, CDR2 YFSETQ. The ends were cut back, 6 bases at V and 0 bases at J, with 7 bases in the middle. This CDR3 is CASMGSSYNEQFF. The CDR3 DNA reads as TGCGCCAGCATGGGGAGCTCCTACAATGAGCAGTTCTTC.

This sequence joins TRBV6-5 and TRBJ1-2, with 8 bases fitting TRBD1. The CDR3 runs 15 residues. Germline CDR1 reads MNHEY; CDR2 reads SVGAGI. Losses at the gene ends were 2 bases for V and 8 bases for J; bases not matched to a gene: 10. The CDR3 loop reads CASSYKAGGARGYTF. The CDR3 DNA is TGTGCCAGCAGTTACAAGGCAGGGGGCGCCCGGGGCTACACCTTC.

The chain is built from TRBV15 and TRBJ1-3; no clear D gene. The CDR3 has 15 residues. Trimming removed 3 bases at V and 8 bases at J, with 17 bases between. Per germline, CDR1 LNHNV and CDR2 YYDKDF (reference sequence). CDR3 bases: TGTGCCACCAGCAGGAAGGGCAACCACTGGGACACCATATATTTT. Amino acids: CATSRKGNHWDTIYF.

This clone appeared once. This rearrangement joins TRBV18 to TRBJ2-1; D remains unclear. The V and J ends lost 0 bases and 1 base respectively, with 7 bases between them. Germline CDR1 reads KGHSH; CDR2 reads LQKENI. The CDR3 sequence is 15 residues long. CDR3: CASSPPFASYNEQFF. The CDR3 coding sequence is TGTGCCAGCTCACCACCTTTCGCGTCCTACAATGAGCAGTTCTTC.

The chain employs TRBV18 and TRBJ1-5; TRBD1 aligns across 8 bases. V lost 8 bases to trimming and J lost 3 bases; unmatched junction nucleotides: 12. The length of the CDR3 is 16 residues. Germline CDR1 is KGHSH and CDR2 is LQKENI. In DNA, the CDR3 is TGTGCCAGCCCAGGGGGCGCAGGGGAAGACAATCAGCCCCAGCATTTT. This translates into CASPGGAGEDNQPQHF.

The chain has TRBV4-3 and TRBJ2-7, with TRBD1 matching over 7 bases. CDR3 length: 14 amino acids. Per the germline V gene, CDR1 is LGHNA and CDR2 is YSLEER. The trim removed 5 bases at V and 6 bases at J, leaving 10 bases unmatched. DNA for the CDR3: TGCGCCAGCAGCGTACGACAGGGTCGTGGCGAGCAGTACTTC. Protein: CASSVRQGRGEQYF.

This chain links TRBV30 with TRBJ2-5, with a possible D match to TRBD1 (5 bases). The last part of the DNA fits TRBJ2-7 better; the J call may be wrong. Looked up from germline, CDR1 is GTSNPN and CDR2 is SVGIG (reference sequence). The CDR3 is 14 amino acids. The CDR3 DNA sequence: TGTGCCTGGGCTGTGGGGCTTCGGGCAGTCGAGCAGTACTTC. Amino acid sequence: CAWAVGLRAVEQYF.